The TCR beta chain under discussion was sequenced for a study of T cell repertoires in cytomegalovirus infection. Study overall: From public TCR beta signatures came an indication of both CMV infection and matching HLA type.

This clonotype was detected many times. Antigen unknown. TCRdb itself ran the reads through MiXCR, one entry per CDR3 protein. Here the sample spans 55,000 to 70,000 distinct CDR3 sequences, approximately 22% being singletons. Trimming pared 1 base from V and 2 bases from J, leaving 10 bases between. The CDR3 extends over 15 amino acids. Germline V gives CDR1 MDHEN, CDR2 SYDVKM. Study results and limitations: There were carriers of CMV plus the relevant HLA, and cumulative public TCR beta family frequency identified them. CMV-specific TCR beta clonotypes restricted by HLA-C were the ones dominating the ex vivo response.

Specimen: PBMCs, sequenced either directly or after in vitro stimulation (not recorded which). The clonotype was recovered from a human donor in good health (CMV status not recorded). Some clones in this sample may be carry-over from other donors' samples. This chain joins TRBV28 and TRBJ2-3, with a possible D match to TRBD2 (5 bases). The CDR3 sequence is CASSLYWETTDTQYF. The CDR3 DNA reads TGTGCCAGCAGTTTATATTGGGAGACCACAGATACGCAGTATTTT.